The clone carrying this T cell receptor beta chain was seen more than once but under ten times. Its antigen is unknown. These data come from a study of neoadjuvant anti-PD-1 for oral cavity cancer. Study results and limitations: Each response group had just a few patients in TCR analyses. Higher pretreatment blood Treg/Th17 ratios correlated with higher pretreatment blood and lower post-treatment tumor TCRbeta clonality. Greater tumor shrinkage accompanied bigger post-treatment sizes of preexisting clones.

Sequenced by immunoSEQ multiplex PCR; TCRdb stores in-frame clones only, minus some. The data hold about 37,000 clones, with roughly 35% observed a single time. The time point denotes: after neoadjuvant nivolumab, at surgical resection. These newly diagnosed stage II-IVA oral cavity squamous cell carcinoma patients had no prior systemic or radiation treatment. Germline values: CDR1 SGHKS, CDR2 YYEKEE (reference sequence). The CDR3 spans 18 residues. With 4 bases clipped from V and 4 bases from J, the junction kept 10 bases outside the gene matches. This TCR was sampled from a person aged 35-80 years with oral cavity squamous cell carcinoma. The chain has TRBV5-5 and TRBJ2-2; the match to TRBD2 covers 13 bases. The sequenced sample was tumor tissue, obtained after nivolumab (anti-PD-1) treatment. The CDR3 is CASSQRTSGSGGTGELFF. DNA of the CDR3: TGTGCCAGCAGCCAGCGGACTAGCGGGAGTGGTGGCACCGGGGAGCTGTTTTTT. Together with reference TRBV5-5 and TRBJ2-2, the CDR3 gives the full variable domain: DAGVTQSPTHLIKTRGQQVTLRCSPISGHKSVSWYQQVLGQGPQFIFQYYEKEERGRGNFPDRFSARQFPNYSSELNVNALLLGDSALYLCASSQRTSGSGGTGELFFGEGSRLTVL.